Listed below are T cell receptor beta chains from one sample, sequenced in a study of blood T cell repertoires in COVID-19. The method was immunoSEQ multiplex PCR; TCRdb's version includes in-frame clones alone and lacks a portion of them. The sample records over 140,000 clones, approximately 84% being singletons. Material: peripheral blood. The receptors originated from a woman aged 60-75 years with acute or convalescent COVID-19. The CDR3 runs from the conserved cysteine through the conserved F or W.

>TRBV20-1|13|TRBJ2-5
CSASRGVQETQYF
>TRBV9|14|TRBJ2-7
CASSVGHLGGEQYF
>TRBV5-1|14|TRBJ2-1
CASSLASANNEQFF
>TRBV4-1|14|TRBJ1-2
CASSQNRDRAGYTF
>TRBV3-1/TRBV3-2|15|TRBJ1-5
CASSESGGNNQPQHF
>TRBV6-5|14|TRBJ1-2
CASSYSAGQLSYTF
>TRBV6-5|13|TRBJ2-3
CASRTGVRDTQYF
>TRBV28|14|TRBJ1-6
CASSARTGNSPLHF
>TRBV7-9|15|TRBJ2-7
CASSLPRTGEKEQYF
>TRBV10-3|11|TRBJ2-3
CAISELTEQYF
>TRBV30|15|TRBJ2-4
CAWKSGTRVHNIQYF